These 7 T cell receptor beta chains were all obtained from the same sample, sequenced in a study of molecular identifiers for immune sequencing clone quantification. From the PCR reads, TCRdb called clonotypes with MiXCR, one entry per CDR3 protein. The data contain approximately 93,000 distinct CDR3 sequences, about 23% of them singletons. The sample comprised naive CD8+ T cells from blood, with Jurkat cell RNA spiked in. Described subset: FACS-sorted CD8+CD4-CCR7+CD45RA+ naive T cells. The receptor source for this set is a human donor in good health. Some libraries in this study had Jurkat cell RNA spiked in.

This clonotype was counted only a few times. The chain has TRBV11-2 and TRBJ2-5, with D hard to call. This CDR3 contains 12 residues. Germline loops: CDR1 SGHAT, CDR2 FQNNGV. V was pared by 1 base and J by 6 bases, with 6 bases between. The DNA of the CDR3 is TGTGCCAGCAGCTTAGCGTCGAAGACCCAGTACTTC. Amino acid sequence: CASSLASKTQYF.

This rearrangement joins TRBV6-1 to TRBJ2-3; the D is unclear. V was cut by 1 base and J by 5 bases, with 7 bases left in between. Germline V gene data show CDR1 as MNHNS and CDR2 as SASEGT. The CDR3 length is 13 residues. The CDR3 is CASSEDLGDTQYF. As DNA, the CDR3 is TGTGCCAGCAGTGAAGACCTTGGAGATACGCAGTATTTT.

Note on this clonotype: A read error is possible here, since a much larger clone lies one base away. This chain joins TRBV5-6 and TRBJ1-4; 8 bases match TRBD1. CDR1 is SGHDT and CDR2 is YYEEEE in the germline V gene. The CDR3 spans 16 residues. Losses at the gene ends were 3 bases for V and 5 bases for J; bases not matched to a gene: 9. The CDR3 DNA reads TGTGCCAGCAGCTCACAAGGGGACAGGCCGAATGAAAAACTGTTTTTT. Its protein product is CASSSQGDRPNEKLFF.

This clonotype was detected ten times or more. V usage is TRBV29-1 and J usage is TRBJ2-3; 8 nucleotides line up with TRBD2. Germline loops: CDR1 SQVTM, CDR2 ANQGSEA. The CDR3 is made up of 13 amino acids. Trimming took 5 bases from V and 6 from J; bases not matched to a gene: 7. CDR3 residues: CSVIASGGDTQYF. The CDR3 DNA reads TGCAGCGTTATAGCCAGCGGGGGTGATACGCAGTATTTT.

This clonotype has just a few counts. With a much larger clone just one base away, this may be a read error. J is TRBJ2-7 and V is TRBV25-1; possibly TRBD2 for D (5 bases). CDR3 length equals 15 residues. Germline CDR1 MGHDK, CDR2 SYGVNS. V was clipped by 4 bases and J by 2 bases, with 15 bases between them. CDR3 sequence: CASSAVGLLTYEQYF. As DNA, the CDR3 is TGTGCCAGCAGTGCCGTCGGACTGTTGACCTACGAGCAGTACTTC.

This clonotype was counted a few times. A single base separates this from a much larger clone, so it may be a read error. This chain links TRBV28 with TRBJ2-3; possibly TRBD1 for D (6 bases). The V gene's germline CDR1 is MDHEN and CDR2 SYDVKM. V was pared by 8 bases and J by 4 bases, with 25 bases between. This CDR3 comprises 17 residues. The CDR3 reads CASGLQGRLEAADTQYF. In DNA, the CDR3 is TGTGCCAGCGGTCTTCAGGGGCGGCTAGAAGCGGCAGATACGCAGTATTTT.

The rearrangement links TRBV4-2 to TRBJ2-5, with a weak D call TRBD2 (5 bases). Trimming took 1 base from V and 5 from J, leaving 17 bases between them. The CDR3 sequence is 16 residues long. Germline V lookup: CDR1 LGHNA, CDR2 YNFKEQ. As DNA, the CDR3 is TGTGCCAGCAGCCAAGGGTCCGGAGGTCTATATGAGACCCAGTACTTC. Translation gives CASSQGSGGLYETQYF.